Listed below are T cell receptor beta chains from one sample, sequenced in a study of cytomegalovirus exposure and HLA in healthy donors. Profiled with immunoSEQ multiplex PCR; TCRdb holds only in-frame clones, not every one. The table lists nearly 200,000 clones, approximately 82% of them singletons. The source material was PBMCs. These receptors all stem from a woman in her twenties or thirties in good health and CMV-seropositive. The CDR3 runs from the conserved cysteine through the conserved F or W. A D gene is named only where the DNA matches it firmly. Part of the rows lack a size; the others show once, few, many or a class for expanded clones.

D: -
J: TRBJ1-1
V: TRBV2
size: -
DNA: TGTGCCAGCAGTGGGGAGGGGGTAGCTTTCTTT
CDR3: CASSGEGVAFF

D: -
J: TRBJ2-1
V: TRBV25-1
size: -
DNA: TGTGCCAGCAGTGAATTTCTCGAGCGTCCTCGGAATGAGCAGTTCTTC
CDR3: CASSEFLERPRNEQFF

D: TRBD1
J: TRBJ1-4
V: TRBV9
size: -
DNA: TGTGCCAGCAGCCCATTCGGAACAGGGGCTCCCTGGGCAACTAATGAAAAACTGTTTTTT
CDR3: CASSPFGTGAPWATNEKLFF

D: TRBD2
J: TRBJ2-1
V: TRBV30
size: -
DNA: TGTGCCTGCAGCCCGGGGCTAGCGGGTTACAATGAGCAGTTCTTC
CDR3: CACSPGLAGYNEQFF

D: -
J: TRBJ1-5
V: TRBV6-1
size: few
DNA: TGTGCCAGCAGGTCCCAGGGGAATCAGCCCCAGCATTTT
CDR3: CASRSQGNQPQHF

D: TRBD1
J: TRBJ1-4
V: TRBV18
size: -
DNA: TGTGCCAGCTCACCAGCGGGGACAGGCCTTCAAAAACTGTTTTTT
CDR3: CASSPAGTGLQKLFF

D: TRBD1
J: TRBJ2-1
V: TRBV11-2
size: -
DNA: TGTGCCAGCAGACCAGGACAGGGGGCGAGGAATGAGCAGTTCTTC
CDR3: CASRPGQGARNEQFF

D: TRBD1
J: TRBJ1-2
V: TRBV6-1
size: -
DNA: TGTGCCAGCAGTCGAAACAGGGGGCTTAACTATGGCTACACCTTC
CDR3: CASSRNRGLNYGYTF

D: -
J: TRBJ1-5
V: TRBV10-3
size: -
DNA: TGTGCCATCAGTGATTACGGTAGCAATCAGCCCCAGCATTTT
CDR3: CAISDYGSNQPQHF

D: -
J: TRBJ1-1
V: TRBV19
size: -
DNA: TGTGCCAGTACCCCGGGGGGCGGGTATATGAACACTGAAGCTTTCTTT
CDR3: CASTPGGGYMNTEAFF

D: TRBD1
J: TRBJ1-2
V: TRBV7-2
size: -
DNA: TGTGCCAGCAGACCGGGACAGGGGGCGCGTGGCTACACCTTC
CDR3: CASRPGQGARGYTF

D: TRBD1
J: TRBJ2-7
V: TRBV29-1
size: -
DNA: TGCAGCGTTGGGACAGGCCTCTACGAGCAGTACTTC
CDR3: CSVGTGLYEQYF

D: -
J: TRBJ2-2
V: TRBV5-1
size: -
DNA: TGCGCCAGCAGCTTGGGCCAGTCCAGAGGGTGGGAGCTGTTTTTT
CDR3: CASSLGQSRGWELFF

D: -
J: TRBJ1-3
V: TRBV7-9
size: -
DNA: TGTGCCAGCAGCTTAGAGTCGGCCGGGGACACCATATATTTT
CDR3: CASSLESAGDTIYF

D: TRBD2
J: TRBJ2-7
V: TRBV4-2
size: few
DNA: TGTGCCAGCAGCCAAGATCGGGCGGGAGCCTACGAGCAGTACTTC
CDR3: CASSQDRAGAYEQYF

D: -
J: TRBJ2-1
V: TRBV27
size: few
DNA: TGTGCCAGCAGTTATAATACGGGTCCCAACCTCTACAATGAGCAGTTCTTC
CDR3: CASSYNTGPNLYNEQFF

D: -
J: TRBJ2-1
V: TRBV27
size: -
DNA: TGTGCCAGCAGTTTGGCAGGAGGCTCTCTCAATGAGCAGTTCTTC
CDR3: CASSLAGGSLNEQFF

D: -
J: TRBJ1-2
V: TRBV29-1
size: -
DNA: TGCAGCGTTTTAGCTAACTATGGCTACACCTTC
CDR3: CSVLANYGYTF

D: TRBD1
J: TRBJ1-4
V: TRBV25-1
size: once
DNA: TGTGCCAGCAGTGAATTTCGGGGACAGGGGTTAGGAAAACTGTTTTTT
CDR3: CASSEFRGQGLGKLFF

D: TRBD1
J: TRBJ2-6
V: TRBV6-6
size: -
DNA: TGTGCCAGCAGCCCAGGGGGCCGTGGGGCCAACGTCCTGACTTTC
CDR3: CASSPGGRGANVLTF

D: -
J: TRBJ1-2
V: TRBV28
size: many
DNA: TGTGCCAGCAGAGTCGCGGGAGGTGGGGACACGAACTATGGCTACACCTTC
CDR3: CASRVAGGGDTNYGYTF

D: -
J: TRBJ1-3
V: TRBV6-1
size: -
DNA: TGTGCCAGCAGTGAAGCGCACGGGACAAACTCTGGAAACACCATATATTTT
CDR3: CASSEAHGTNSGNTIYF

D: -
J: TRBJ2-1
V: TRBV7-2
size: once
DNA: TGTGCCAGCAGCTCCAGGGTCTTGGGTTACAATGAGCAGTTCTTC
CDR3: CASSSRVLGYNEQFF

D: TRBD2
J: TRBJ2-1
V: TRBV5-1
size: once
DNA: TGCGCCAGCAGCTACCCGGGACTAGCGGGAGTAAATGAGCAGTTCTTC
CDR3: CASSYPGLAGVNEQFF

D: -
J: TRBJ1-2
V: TRBV7-8
size: -
DNA: TGTGCCAGCAGCCCCTGGGCAGGAGGCTATGGCTACACCTTC
CDR3: CASSPWAGGYGYTF

D: -
J: TRBJ1-2
V: TRBV18
size: once
DNA: TGTGCCAGCTCACCACTTACGAGCGATGGCTACACCTTC
CDR3: CASSPLTSDGYTF

D: -
J: TRBJ2-4
V: TRBV19
size: -
DNA: TGTGCCAGTAGTATGGCGGACATTCAGTACTTC
CDR3: CASSMADIQYF

D: TRBD1
J: TRBJ2-7
V: TRBV11-3
size: -
DNA: TGTGCCAGCAGCTTAGTTGACAGGGTCTACGAGCAGTACTTC
CDR3: CASSLVDRVYEQYF

D: -
J: TRBJ1-2
V: TRBV6-5
size: -
DNA: TGTGCCACCCGGCGGGGGGCTAACTATGGCTACACCTTC
CDR3: CATRRGANYGYTF

D: -
J: TRBJ2-7
V: TRBV5-1
size: -
DNA: TGCGCCAGCAGCCATCCTAGCCAATCCTACGAGCAGTACTTC
CDR3: CASSHPSQSYEQYF

D: -
J: TRBJ1-2
V: TRBV30
size: -
DNA: TGTGCCTGGAGTGGACAGCACTATGGCTACACCTTC
CDR3: CAWSGQHYGYTF

D: -
J: TRBJ2-7
V: TRBV19
size: -
DNA: TGTGCCAGTAGTATAGGGGTAGCGAGCTCCTACGAGCAGTACTTC
CDR3: CASSIGVASSYEQYF

D: -
J: TRBJ2-7
V: TRBV6-1
size: -
DNA: TGTGCCAGCAGTGAAGTGGCAGGGGACGAGCAGTACTTC
CDR3: CASSEVAGDEQYF

D: TRBD1
J: TRBJ1-2
V: TRBV2
size: -
DNA: TGTGCCACCAGGGGGCCACTTCGGGATGGCTACACCTTC
CDR3: CATRGPLRDGYTF

D: TRBD1
J: TRBJ1-1
V: TRBV29-1
size: -
DNA: TGCAGCGTGGGACAGGGGGGGAACACTGAAGCTTTCTTT
CDR3: CSVGQGGNTEAFF

D: TRBD2
J: TRBJ2-7
V: TRBV4-2
size: -
DNA: TGTGCCAGCAGCCGAGGGACTAGCAATATCAACGAGCAGTACTTC
CDR3: CASSRGTSNINEQYF

D: -
J: TRBJ1-1
V: TRBV19
size: -
DNA: TGTGCCAGCGGAGGGGACTTAAGGACTGAAGCTTTCTTT
CDR3: CASGGDLRTEAFF

D: TRBD2
J: TRBJ2-1
V: TRBV7-2
size: -
DNA: TGTGCCAGCAGCTTACCGGGAGGGCCTGGGAATGAGCAGTTCTTC
CDR3: CASSLPGGPGNEQFF

D: TRBD1
J: TRBJ2-7
V: TRBV19
size: -
DNA: TGTGCCAGTAGTAACCCCAGACAGGGCCTTTGGAACGAGCAGTACTTC
CDR3: CASSNPRQGLWNEQYF

D: -
J: TRBJ2-5
V: TRBV27
size: -
DNA: TGTGCCAGCAGTTTTTACGGGACACGGTCTAAAGAGACCCAGTACTTC
CDR3: CASSFYGTRSKETQYF

D: TRBD2
J: TRBJ2-2
V: TRBV11-3
size: -
DNA: TGTGCCAGCAGCTTATTAGCGGGAGCCGGGGAGCTGTTTTTT
CDR3: CASSLLAGAGELFF

D: -
J: TRBJ2-5
V: TRBV5-1
size: few
DNA: TGCGCCAGCAGCCCGGGACTGCCACAAGAGACCCAGTACTTC
CDR3: CASSPGLPQETQYF

D: TRBD2
J: TRBJ2-3
V: TRBV11-1
size: -
DNA: TGTGCCAGCAGCAAATACCTAGCGGGGAGCACAGATACGCAGTATTTT
CDR3: CASSKYLAGSTDTQYF

D: TRBD2
J: TRBJ2-1
V: TRBV25-1
size: -
DNA: TGTGCCAGCAGTGCTCGCGGACGGGGGGGTAACAATGAGCAGTTCTTC
CDR3: CASSARGRGGNNEQFF